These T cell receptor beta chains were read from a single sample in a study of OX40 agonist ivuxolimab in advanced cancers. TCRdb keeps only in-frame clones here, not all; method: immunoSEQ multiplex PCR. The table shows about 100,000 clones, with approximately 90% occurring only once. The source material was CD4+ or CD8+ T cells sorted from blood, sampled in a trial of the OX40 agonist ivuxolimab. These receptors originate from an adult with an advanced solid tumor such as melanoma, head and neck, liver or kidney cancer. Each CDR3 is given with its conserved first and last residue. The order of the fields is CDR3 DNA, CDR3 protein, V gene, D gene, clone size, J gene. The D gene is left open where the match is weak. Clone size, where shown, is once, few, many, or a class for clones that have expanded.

TGCGCCAGCAGCCGCCCGGCGGGGGTGGGTAATGAAAAACTGTTTTTT | CASSRPAGVGNEKLFF | TRBV4-1 | . | . | TRBJ1-4
TGTGCCAGCAGACTAGCGGGAGAAGGCCAAGAGACCCAGTACTTC | CASRLAGEGQETQYF | TRBV2 | TRBD2 | . | TRBJ2-5
TGCAGTGCTATAACCTACAATGAGCAGTTCTTC | CSAITYNEQFF | TRBV20-1 | . | once | TRBJ2-1
TGCGCCAGCAGCCAAGGGTCGGGGGCCTCTGGGGCCAACGTCCTGACTTTC | CASSQGSGASGANVLTF | TRBV4-3 | . | . | TRBJ2-6
TGTGCCAGCAGCTTATCGGTGAACACTGAAGCTTTCTTT | CASSLSVNTEAFF | TRBV7-6 | . | . | TRBJ1-1
TGTGCCAGCTCACATGGCAACCAAGAGACCCAGTACTTC | CASSHGNQETQYF | TRBV18 | . | . | TRBJ2-5
TGTGCCAGCAGTTTCAGGGGCCCAGGGGCTGAAGCTTTCTTT | CASSFRGPGAEAFF | TRBV6-5 | . | . | TRBJ1-1
TGTGCCAGTAACCCGAGGGGGGCCAGGGGGTCCCAGTACTTC | CASNPRGARGSQYF | TRBV19 | . | . | TRBJ2-5
TGTGCCAGCAGCAGACGAAACTTGCAAGAGACCCAGTACTTC | CASSRRNLQETQYF | TRBV21-1 | . | . | TRBJ2-5
TGTGCCAGCAGCTTAGCAGTCGCGGGAGGGCCAACGACAGATACGCAGTATTTT | CASSLAVAGGPTTDTQYF | TRBV7-2 | TRBD2 | . | TRBJ2-3
TGTGCCAGCAGCCCCCCCTGGGGACAGGGGAGTGCAGATACGCAGTATTTT | CASSPPWGQGSADTQYF | TRBV5-6 | TRBD1 | . | TRBJ2-3
TGTGCCAGCAGTTACTCTTTTAGCGGGAGGTTGTACGAGCAGTACTTC | CASSYSFSGRLYEQYF | TRBV6-5 | TRBD2 | . | TRBJ2-7
TGTGCCAGTAGTAGTTTTGCGGGGCCTAATGAAAAACTGTTTTTT | CASSSFAGPNEKLFF | TRBV19 | . | . | TRBJ1-4
TGCGCCAGCAGTGTAGTTTTCGGACAGGGTCGCAATCAGCCCCAGCATTTT | CASSVVFGQGRNQPQHF | TRBV10-2 | TRBD1 | . | TRBJ1-5
TGTGCCAGCAGTACCCGTGGTAGCGGGACCACAGATACGCAGTATTTT | CASSTRGSGTTDTQYF | TRBV28 | TRBD2 | . | TRBJ2-3
TGTGCCAGCAGTGTTAAAAACACAGATACGCAGTATTTT | CASSVKNTDTQYF | TRBV6-5 | . | once | TRBJ2-3
TGTGCCAGTAGTCTAAGCGGGAGGGCGGGCTACAATGAGCAGTTCTTC | CASSLSGRAGYNEQFF | TRBV19 | TRBD2 | . | TRBJ2-1
TGTGCCAGCAGCTCAAACGGACCGATGGGCGGGGAGCTGTTTTTT | CASSSNGPMGGELFF | TRBV7-9 | . | . | TRBJ2-2
TGTGCCAGCAGCAAGCGGGAGGACTACGAGCAGTACTTC | CASSKREDYEQYF | TRBV6-6 | TRBD2 | few | TRBJ2-7
TGTGCCAGTAGTATAGATGAGACACCTTACAATGAGCAGTTCTTC | CASSIDETPYNEQFF | TRBV19 | . | . | TRBJ2-1
TGTGCCAGCAGCCTGGGACAGACAGCTGTGGGCTATGGCTACACCTTC | CASSLGQTAVGYGYTF | TRBV9 | TRBD1 | . | TRBJ1-2
TGTGCCAGCAGATTGGGGCCCGACACTGCAACTAATGAAAAACTGTTTTTT | CASRLGPDTATNEKLFF | TRBV5-5 | . | . | TRBJ1-4
TGCGCCAGCAATCTTGGGATAGCGGGAGGCTGGGGGCAAGAGACCCAGTACTTC | CASNLGIAGGWGQETQYF | TRBV5-1 | TRBD2 | . | TRBJ2-5
TGTGCCAGCAGCCTTAGCGGTTACGAGCAGTACTTC | CASSLSGYEQYF | TRBV6-5 | . | . | TRBJ2-7
TGTGCCAGCAGCCAAGACTGGTCCTCCTACAATGAGCAGTTCTTC | CASSQDWSSYNEQFF | TRBV4-2 | . | . | TRBJ2-1
TGTGCCAGCAGCTCAGGGAGCGGAGCCAATGAGCAGTTCTTC | CASSSGSGANEQFF | TRBV7-3 | . | once | TRBJ2-1
TGTGCCAGCTCACCAAGGGAGGCGGGCGAGCAGTACTTC | CASSPREAGEQYF | TRBV18 | . | . | TRBJ2-7
TGTGCCAGCAGTGACCCCCGGGACGCAATTTACGAGCAGTACTTC | CASSDPRDAIYEQYF | TRBV6-4 | . | few | TRBJ2-7
TGTGCCAGCAGCTTGATAGGGCTAGCGGGGCCAGATACGCAGTATTTT | CASSLIGLAGPDTQYF | TRBV5-6 | TRBD2 | . | TRBJ2-3
TGTGCCAGCAGCTTAGAGGGCCACACTAAACTGTTTTTT | CASSLEGHTKLFF | TRBV7-2 | . | . | TRBJ2-2
TGTGCCAGCAGCCCCTCGCCGCCAGACACGAACACCGGGGAGCTGTTTTTT | CASSPSPPDTNTGELFF | TRBV7-2 | . | few | TRBJ2-2
TGTGCCAGCAGCGCGGGACTAGCGGGAGGACGCTACGAGCAGTACTTC | CASSAGLAGGRYEQYF | TRBV5-6 | TRBD2 | . | TRBJ2-7
TGTGCCAGCAGCTTAGGGACAGGGGGACCAGAGACCCAGTACTTC | CASSLGTGGPETQYF | TRBV7-9 | TRBD1 | . | TRBJ2-5
TGTGCCAGTAAAGTCCAGGCGGGGAACAATGAGCAGTTCTTC | CASKVQAGNNEQFF | TRBV19 | . | . | TRBJ2-1